Listed here are 6 T cell receptor beta chains from one sample, sequenced in a study of neurological immune-mediated disorders. A single record per CDR3 protein comes from TCRdb applying MiXCR to the 5' RACE reads. The sample yields 95,000 to 150,000 distinct CDR3 sequences, more than 2.5% seen once. Sequencing was done on a sample of PBMCs. These receptors originate from a woman aged 25-40 years with multiple sclerosis.

In its sample, this clonotype was seen many times. The genes are TRBV5-6 and TRBJ1-1, with D unresolved. Germline loops: CDR1 SGHDT, CDR2 YYEEEE. The CDR3 is 14 amino acids. The V end was cut by 0 bases, the J end by 1 base, with 7 bases between. The CDR3 DNA reads TGTGCCAGCAGCTTGGATGTCCCGAACACTGAAGCTTTCTTT. Encoded protein: CASSLDVPNTEAFF. The variable domain in full, completed from reference TRBV5-6 and TRBJ1-1, reads DAGVTQSPTHLIKTRGQQVTLRCSPKSGHDTVSWYQQALGQGPQFIFQYYEEEERQRGNFPDRFSGHQFPNYSSELNVNALLLGDSALYLCASSLDVPNTEAFFGQGTRLTVV.

This clonotype was seen repeatedly, ten times or more. The chain joins TRBV29-1 to TRBJ2-1, with 7 positions matching TRBD1. Germline CDR1 is SQVTM and CDR2 is ANQGSEA. The trim removed 5 bases at V and 3 bases at J, leaving 10 bases unmatched. There are 15 residues in the CDR3. The CDR3 reads CSVISDREIYNEQFF. The CDR3 region has the DNA TGCAGCGTTATCTCCGACAGGGAAATCTACAATGAGCAGTTCTTC.

The chain couples TRBV10-3 to TRBJ2-1; D ambiguous. The V and J ends lost 3 bases and 6 bases respectively, with 9 bases between them. Looked up from germline, CDR1 is ENHRY and CDR2 is SYGVKD. This CDR3 has 13 amino acids. DNA of the CDR3: TGTGCCATCAGTGAATACCAAGGCAATGAGCAGTTCTTC. This translates into CAISEYQGNEQFF.

This clonotype was detected ten times or more. The V and J genes are TRBV20-1 and TRBJ1-1; unclear D gene. Trimming cost V 3 bases and J 0 bases, with 8 bases left between them. Germline V CDR1 and CDR2: DFQATT, SNEGSKA (reference sequence). The CDR3 is made up of 13 amino acids. The CDR3 coding sequence is TGCAGTGCTAGTTTCAGTATGAACACTGAAGCTTTCTTT. Translating gives CSASFSMNTEAFF.

This clonotype has at least ten counts. The chain recombines TRBV6-5 with TRBJ2-3, with 13 positions matching TRBD2. The CDR3 sequence is 14 residues long. With V trimmed by 6 bases and J by 4 bases, 1 base remained unmatched. The germline V gene has CDR1 MNHEY and CDR2 SVGAGI. The CDR3 loop is CASSTSGGADTQYF. As DNA, the CDR3 is TGTGCCAGCAGCACTAGCGGGGGGGCAGATACGCAGTATTTT.

This clonotype appeared many times. The rearrangement joins TRBV7-2 to TRBJ2-3, with 11 nucleotides matching TRBD1. Germline CDR1 and CDR2: SGHTA and FQGNSA. Trimming at V came to 2 bases and at J to 2 bases, leaving 6 bases not matched to a gene. The CDR3 runs to 17 residues. Here the CDR3 DNA reads TGTGCCAGCAGCTTACTGGGGACAGGGGGATACACAGATACGCAGTATTTT. Translation: CASSLLGTGGYTDTQYF.